These 6 T cell receptor beta chains came from one sample sequenced in a study of T cells after yellow fever vaccination. TCRdb used MiXCR to reprocess the 5' RACE reads, holding one entry per CDR3 protein. The repertoire has about 300,000 distinct CDR3 sequences, 7.5% to 9% of them found once; the top ten carry approximately 3.5%. This sample comprised CD4+ T cells sorted from PBMCs, obtained 5 days after the yellow fever booster vaccination. All receptors come from a man aged 18-30 years who received the YFV17D yellow fever vaccine.

This clonotype was counted at least ten times. The rearrangement joins TRBV4-3 to TRBJ2-3, with TRBD2 as a possible D gene (7 bases). Germline V lookup: CDR1 LGHNA, CDR2 YSLEER. The V end was cut by 1 base, the J end by 3 bases, with 14 bases between. The CDR3 has 16 amino acids. As DNA, the CDR3 is TGCGCCAGCAGCCAAGTGGGGGGGGCGGTTACAGATACGCAGTATTTT. Translating gives CASSQVGGAVTDTQYF.

Only a few counts were recorded for this clonotype. CDR3 region: CASSFDRGGADTQYF. The CDR3 nucleotides read TGTGCCAGCAGCTTCGACAGGGGCGGGGCAGATACGCAGTATTTT. The J gene is TRBJ2-3, the V gene TRBV7-3; TRBD1 matches 8 bases. V lost 3 bases and J lost 4; bases outside the gene matches: 6. This CDR3 spans 15 amino acids. Germline loops: CDR1 SGHTA, CDR2 FQGTGA.

The chain links TRBV7-3 to TRBJ1-6, with a weak D call TRBD1 (5 bases). The V gene lost 8 bases and the J gene lost 7 bases, with 12 bases spanning the gap. Germline CDR1 reads SGHTA; CDR2 reads FQGTGA. This CDR3 has 13 amino acids. The CDR3 is CASAGTENSPLHF. CDR3 nucleotides: TGTGCCAGCGCGGGGACGGAAAATTCACCCCTCCACTTT.

This clonotype was seen at least ten times. This chain uses TRBV10-3 with TRBJ2-7, with D perhaps matching TRBD2 (6 bases). CDR1 and CDR2 from the germline V gene are ENHRY and SYGVKD. V was shortened by 4 bases and J by 1 base, with 14 bases between the two germline ends. The CDR3 is 15 amino acids. The CDR3 DNA is TGTGCCATCAGTGGGGAGGCTGGGTCTTCCTACGAGCAGTACTTC. It is translated as CAISGEAGSSYEQYF.

This chain uses TRBV7-3 with TRBJ1-1; a possible D gene is TRBD1 (5 bases). Between the trimmed V and J ends, which lost 5 bases and 4 bases, there was a span of 11 bases. From germline, CDR1 is SGHTA and CDR2 FQGTGA. This CDR3 is built from 13 residues. The CDR3 DNA sequence: TGTGCCAGCAGCCAAACGCAGGGCACTGAAGCTTTCTTT. It specifies CASSQTQGTEAFF.

The DNA of the CDR3 is TGCGCCAGCAGCCAAGTGGTAGTAATTCTAGCGGTCTCCTACGAGCAGTACTTC. Translation: CASSQVVVILAVSYEQYF. V gene TRBV4-3 combines with J gene TRBJ2-7, with 7 bases fitting TRBD2. From germline, CDR1 is LGHNA and CDR2 YSLEER. This CDR3 region has 18 residues. The V gene end was trimmed by 1 base and the J gene end by 0 bases; junction bases not matched to a gene: 12.